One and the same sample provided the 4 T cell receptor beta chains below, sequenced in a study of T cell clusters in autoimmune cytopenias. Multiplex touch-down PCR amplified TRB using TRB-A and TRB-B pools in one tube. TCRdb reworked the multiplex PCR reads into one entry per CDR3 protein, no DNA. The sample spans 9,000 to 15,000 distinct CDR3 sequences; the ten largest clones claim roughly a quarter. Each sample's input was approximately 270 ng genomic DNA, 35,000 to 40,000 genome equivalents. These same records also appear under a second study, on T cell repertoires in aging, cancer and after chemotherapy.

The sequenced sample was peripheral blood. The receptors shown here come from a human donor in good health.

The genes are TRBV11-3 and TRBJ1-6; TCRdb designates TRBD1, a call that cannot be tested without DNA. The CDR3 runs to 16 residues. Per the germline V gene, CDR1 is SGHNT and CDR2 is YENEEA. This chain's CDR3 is CASSFVTGGANSPLHF.

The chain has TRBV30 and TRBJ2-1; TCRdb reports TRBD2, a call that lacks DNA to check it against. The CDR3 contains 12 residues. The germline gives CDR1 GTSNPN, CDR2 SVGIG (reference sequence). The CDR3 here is CAWSEGYNEQFF.

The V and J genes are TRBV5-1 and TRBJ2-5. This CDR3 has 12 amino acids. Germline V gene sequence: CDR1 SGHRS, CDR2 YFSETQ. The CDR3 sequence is CARDGLGETQYF.

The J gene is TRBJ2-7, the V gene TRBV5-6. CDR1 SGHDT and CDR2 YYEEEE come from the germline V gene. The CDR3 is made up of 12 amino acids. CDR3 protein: CASSSSVGKQYF.